This T cell receptor beta chain was recorded in a study of shared clonotypes between healthy human individuals. Across the whole study: Per donor, three plates held CD4 naive cells, three held CD4 memory, two held CD8 naive and one held CD8 memory.

Findings and caveats of the study: Limitation of the genetic and exposure-history diversity represented came from the few donors.

Concerning this clone itself: What it binds is not known.

Clones were read by immunoSEQ multiplex PCR, and TCRdb kept only the in-frame ones, dropping some. The data hold about 2.1 million clones, with just under 95% observed a single time. Terminally differentiated effector memory CD45RA+ cells were left out of the naive CD8 fraction, which was CD45RO-negative and positively selected for CCR7. Only Caucasian adults living in Nashville, Tennessee made up the donor group. Germline V lookup: CDR1 KGHSH, CDR2 LQKENI. The length of the CDR3 is 15 residues. V was pared by 2 bases and J by 5 bases, with 7 bases of the junction left unmatched. The sequenced sample consisted of naive CD8+ T cells from PBMCs. This clonotype was sampled from a man between 18 and 35 years old in good health. Some clones in this sample may be carry-over from other donors' samples. The chain employs TRBV18 and TRBJ2-3; 7 nucleotides agree with TRBD2. This chain's CDR3 is CASSPGLAEQDTQYF. CDR3 sequence (DNA): TGTGCCAGCTCACCAGGTCTAGCGGAACAAGATACGCAGTATTTT.